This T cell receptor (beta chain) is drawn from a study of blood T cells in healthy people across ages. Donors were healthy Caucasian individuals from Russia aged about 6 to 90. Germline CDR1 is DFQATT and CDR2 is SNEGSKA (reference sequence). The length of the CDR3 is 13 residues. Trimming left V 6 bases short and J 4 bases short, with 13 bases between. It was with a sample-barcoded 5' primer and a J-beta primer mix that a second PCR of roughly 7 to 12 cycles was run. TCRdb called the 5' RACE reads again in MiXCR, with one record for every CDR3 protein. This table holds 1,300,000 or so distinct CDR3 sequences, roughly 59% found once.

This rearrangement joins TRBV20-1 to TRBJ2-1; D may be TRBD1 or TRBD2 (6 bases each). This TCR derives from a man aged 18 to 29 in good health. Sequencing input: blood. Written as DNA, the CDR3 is TGCAGTGCGCGGGATACAGGGTACAATGAGCAGTTCTTC. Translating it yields CSARDTGYNEQFF.